This T cell receptor beta chain was captured by sequencing in a study of human T cells and chemical hapten exposure. Time point given: patch test 3, about 24 weeks after DPC sensitization. Indicated treatment: therapeutic diphenylcyclopropenone sensitization with weekly scalp DPC. CDR3 length: 13 residues. CDR1 is MNHEY, CDR2 SMNVEV, per germline (reference sequence). Trimming cost V 3 bases and J 4 bases, with 9 bases left between them. TCRdb reprocessed the RACE reads via MiXCR and lists one record per CDR3 protein. The sample lists about 190,000 distinct CDR3 sequences, around 25% seen once, with about 2.5% in the top ten. The table lists this clonotype with many counts.

The material sequenced was whole blood, taken in connection with sensitization to the hapten diphenylcyclopropenone (DPC). This TCR was recovered from a middle-aged woman with alopecia areata. Some clones in this sample may be carry-over from other donors' samples. The chain employs TRBV27 and TRBJ1-2; tentative D call: TRBD1 (5 bases). The CDR3 region has the DNA TGTGCCAGCAGTTTTGGGGGAGCCTATGGCTACACCTTC. It translates to CASSFGGAYGYTF.